These T cell receptor beta chains were read from a single sample in a study of T-cell memory formation after mild COVID-19. In TCRdb, the 5' RACE reads were re-called with MiXCR into one record per CDR3 protein. Among under 50,000 distinct CDR3 sequences, 27% were seen once, and the ten largest hold around 45%. The sequenced sample consisted of PBMCs or a T cell subset sorted from them (not recorded which). These receptors all stem from a young man who had mild COVID-19 (a few samples of this study predate the infection). Cell type and time point are not known. The CDR3 runs from the conserved cysteine through the conserved F or W. Each record gives: CDR3 length, clone size, D gene, V gene, J gene, CDR3 protein, CDR3 DNA. The D gene is left open where the match is weak. Some rows have no size entry. The others give once, few or many, or a class for an expanded clone.

>13|many|-|TRBV12-3/TRBV12-4|TRBJ2-7
CASSWGQTYEQYF
TGTGCCAGCAGTTGGGGCCAGACCTACGAGCAGTACTTC
>16|-|-|TRBV7-2|TRBJ2-5
CASSLAAGTRKETQYF
TGTGCCAGCAGCTTAGCCGCCGGGACGCGTAAAGAGACCCAGTACTTC
>13|few|TRBD1|TRBV12-3/TRBV12-4|TRBJ1-1
CASSTGEGTEAFF
TGTGCCAGCAGTACAGGGGAGGGAACTGAAGCTTTCTTT
>16|-|TRBD1|TRBV3-1|TRBJ2-1
CASSLGQGDSYNEQFF
TGTGCCAGCAGCCTCGGACAGGGGGACTCCTACAATGAGCAGTTCTTC
>16|-|TRBD2|TRBV28|TRBJ2-5
CASRTFSGGARETQYF
TGTGCCAGCAGGACTTTTAGCGGGGGGGCCCGGGAGACCCAGTACTTC
>17|-|-|TRBV20-1|TRBJ1-6
CSARRSGSSLGDSPLHF
TGCAGTGCTAGAAGGTCAGGTAGCTCCTTAGGGGATTCACCCCTCCACTTT
>18|few|-|TRBV5-1|TRBJ2-6
CASSFKDPAISGANVLTF
TGCGCCAGCAGCTTCAAGGACCCGGCAATCTCTGGGGCCAACGTCCTGACTTTC
>13|-|-|TRBV7-9|TRBJ2-7
CASSPNMAAEQYF
TGTGCCAGCAGTCCCAATATGGCCGCCGAGCAGTACTTC
>16|few|TRBD2|TRBV4-3|TRBJ2-1
CASSQSVAGAYNEQFF
TGCGCCAGCAGCCAGTCAGTAGCGGGGGCCTACAATGAGCAGTTCTTC
>16|few|TRBD1|TRBV5-5|TRBJ2-5
CASSLEETGVQETQYF
TGTGCCAGCAGCTTGGAAGAGACAGGGGTCCAAGAGACCCAGTACTTC
>14|-|TRBD2|TRBV12-3/TRBV12-4|TRBJ2-7
CASSSLAGLYEQYF
TGTGCCAGCAGTTCACTAGCGGGGTTATACGAGCAGTACTTC
>14|many|-|TRBV10-3|TRBJ1-1
CAGRERHDRVEAFF
TGTGCCGGCCGGGAGCGTCACGATCGAGTTGAAGCTTTCTTT
>17|-|-|TRBV6-5|TRBJ2-5
CASSYDGLRGGLETQYF
TGTGCCAGCAGTTACGACGGTTTGAGGGGGGGATTGGAGACCCAGTACTTC
>14|few|TRBD1|TRBV29-1|TRBJ2-3
CSVEDIQGADTQYF
TGCAGCGTTGAAGATATCCAGGGGGCTGATACGCAGTATTTT
>16|-|-|TRBV7-9|TRBJ1-6
CASSSFLGSYNSPLHF
TGTGCCAGCAGCTCTTTCTTGGGCTCCTATAATTCACCCCTCCACTTT
>16|few|TRBD2|TRBV10-3|TRBJ2-2
CAIRGLAGGATGELFF
TGTGCCATCAGGGGACTAGCGGGGGGCGCCACCGGGGAGCTGTTTTTT
>16|-|-|TRBV18|TRBJ2-3
CASSPLTRGTTDTQYF
TGTGCCAGCTCACCACTGACTAGAGGGACAACAGATACGCAGTATTTT
>15|-|TRBD1|TRBV6-5|TRBJ1-1
CASSYVRTGGTEAFF
TGTGCCAGCAGTTATGTCCGGACAGGGGGCACTGAAGCTTTCTTT
>14|-|-|TRBV7-9|TRBJ2-3
CASHGEQSTDTQYF
TGTGCCAGCCACGGCGAACAAAGCACAGATACGCAGTATTTT
>14|-|-|TRBV4-1|TRBJ1-2
CASSQVGGHYGYTF
TGCGCCAGCAGCCAAGTTGGAGGACACTATGGCTACACCTTC
>12|few|-|TRBV7-6|TRBJ1-5
CASSFGNQPQHF
TGTGCCAGCAGCTTTGGAAATCAGCCCCAGCATTTT
>11|few|-|TRBV29-1|TRBJ2-2
CSVGMPGELFF
TGCAGCGTTGGTATGCCCGGGGAGCTGTTTTTT
>14|few|-|TRBV7-2|TRBJ2-7
CASSSWGSSYEQYF
TGTGCCAGCAGCTCTTGGGGAAGCTCCTACGAGCAGTACTTC
>13|many|-|TRBV20-1|TRBJ1-6
CSARQGGNSPLHF
TGCAGTGCTAGACAGGGAGGGAATTCACCCCTCCACTTT
>16|few|TRBD2|TRBV12-3/TRBV12-4|TRBJ2-5
CASSLRPGGGAEAQYF
TGTGCCAGCAGTTTAAGGCCCGGCGGGGGGGCCGAGGCCCAGTACTTC
>15|once|-|TRBV18|TRBJ2-1
CASSGGEVSYNEQFF
TGTGCCAGCTCCGGCGGGGAGGTGTCCTACAATGAGCAGTTCTTC